This is a list of T cell receptor beta chains from one sample in a study of regulatory T cells in long-lasting Graves disease. TCRdb itself ran the multiplex PCR reads through MiXCR, one entry per CDR3 protein. The sample lists 350,000 to 500,000 distinct CDR3 sequences, around 17% seen once, with about 25% in the top ten. These data were also reused for a study on T cells in Graves' hyperthyroidism and ophthalmopathy.

Specimen: peripheral blood mononuclear cells (PBMCs), collected at new diagnosis, from a patient treated with antithyroid drugs. All receptors come from a woman in her late teens or twenties with Graves disease. Each CDR3 is given with its conserved first and last residue. The order of the fields is J gene, V gene, D gene, clone size, CDR3 protein, CDR3 DNA. A D gene is named only where the DNA matches it firmly. Expanded clones are given a class, and other clones once, few, many or no size at all.

>TRBJ2-3|TRBV5-4|TRBD2|-
CASSLWGSGRAPDTQYF
TGTGCCAGCAGCTTGTGGGGTAGCGGGAGGGCCCCAGATACGCAGTATTTT
>TRBJ2-3|TRBV6-2/TRBV6-3|TRBD2|many
CASSYSSGGYTQYF
TGTGCCAGCAGTTACTCGAGCGGGGGGTACACGCAGTATTTT
>TRBJ2-3|TRBV6-1|-|many
CASSEQPGSADTQYF
TGTGCCAGCAGTGAACAGCCCGGGAGCGCAGATACGCAGTATTTT
>TRBJ2-1|TRBV11-2|-|many
CASSFPWAGLQFF
TGTGCCAGCAGCTTCCCCTGGGCAGGCCTGCAGTTCTTC
>TRBJ2-2|TRBV7-2|-|-
CASSLVVGLGTGELFF
TGTGCCAGCAGCTTAGTCGTAGGGCTCGGCACCGGGGAGCTGTTTTTT
>TRBJ2-1|TRBV5-1|TRBD2|many
CASSLGLAGGPRNEQFF
TGCGCCAGCAGCTTAGGACTAGCGGGAGGGCCTCGGAATGAGCAGTTCTTC
>TRBJ1-1|TRBV18|TRBD1|few
CASSPPKTGVGHTEAFF
TGTGCCAGCTCACCACCTAAAACAGGGGTGGGTCACACTGAAGCTTTCTTT
>TRBJ2-3|TRBV5-1|-|many
CASSPEAGDTQYF
TGCGCCAGCAGCCCGGAGGCGGGGGATACGCAGTATTTT
>TRBJ1-1|TRBV7-8|TRBD1|many
CASSTDRDTEAFF
TGTGCCAGCAGCACGGACAGGGACACTGAAGCTTTCTTT
>TRBJ1-2|TRBV2|TRBD1|many
CASSGDRARKNGYTF
TGTGCCAGCAGCGGAGACAGGGCCAGAAAAAATGGCTACACCTTC
>TRBJ1-1|TRBV5-1|-|many
CASSLETENTEAFF
TGCGCCAGCAGCTTGGAAACAGAGAACACTGAAGCTTTCTTT
>TRBJ2-7|TRBV3-1|-|many
CASSHEGRNEQYF
TGTGCCAGCAGCCACGAGGGGCGGAACGAGCAGTACTTC
>TRBJ2-1|TRBV27|TRBD2|few
CASSTSGRAGYEQFF
TGTGCCAGCAGTACAAGCGGGAGGGCCGGTTATGAGCAGTTCTTC
>TRBJ1-6|TRBV3-1|-|few
CASSQEVGRGVSPLHF
TGTGCCAGCAGCCAAGAAGTGGGTAGAGGAGTTTCACCCCTCCACTTT
>TRBJ2-1|TRBV2|-|many
CASTSPRETGEQFF
TGTGCCAGCACGAGTCCTAGGGAAACGGGTGAGCAGTTCTTC
>TRBJ1-4|TRBV6-6|TRBD1|-
CASSYSGTVNEKLFF
TGTGCCAGCAGTTACTCGGGGACAGTAAATGAAAAACTGTTTTTT
>TRBJ2-5|TRBV5-8|-|many
CASSLVAGETQYF
TGTGCCAGCAGCTTGGTGGCGGGGGAGACCCAGTACTTC
>TRBJ2-5|TRBV29-1|TRBD1|many
CSVRTGGVHRETQYF
TGCAGCGTTCGGACAGGGGGCGTCCACAGAGAGACCCAGTACTTC
>TRBJ2-7|TRBV30|TRBD2|few
CAWGEGWGYEQYF
TGTGCCTGGGGGGAGGGGTGGGGTTACGAGCAGTACTTC
>TRBJ1-1|TRBV7-9|-|many
CASSLTGMNTEAFF
TGTGCCAGCAGCTTAACCGGGATGAACACTGAAGCTTTCTTT
>TRBJ1-2|TRBV25-1|-|-
CASSETDYGYTF
TGTGCCAGCAGTGAAACGGACTATGGCTACACCTTC
>TRBJ2-3|TRBV4-1|-|few
CASSPITGVTDTQYF
TGCGCCAGCAGCCCAATTACGGGAGTGACAGATACGCAGTATTTT
>TRBJ1-1|TRBV7-9|-|many
CASSWAGEENTEAFF
TGTGCCAGCAGCTGGGCAGGGGAAGAGAACACTGAAGCTTTCTTT
>TRBJ1-4|TRBV7-2|TRBD1|many
CASSAGQGGKLFF
TGTGCCAGCAGCGCGGGACAGGGAGGAAAACTGTTTTTT
>TRBJ2-7|TRBV6-1|-|-
CASSDQDPIQSEQYF
TGTGCCAGCAGTGACCAGGACCCCATCCAGTCTGAGCAGTACTTC
>TRBJ2-7|TRBV5-6|-|-
CASSLRQLSYEQYF
TGTGCCAGCAGCTTGCGACAGCTATCCTACGAGCAGTACTTC
>TRBJ2-1|TRBV28|-|-
CASSLGWGSSYNEQFF
TGTGCCAGCAGTTTGGGGTGGGGCAGCTCCTACAATGAGCAGTTCTTC
>TRBJ1-2|TRBV2|TRBD1|many
CASSRDSNYGYTF
TGTGCCAGCAGTCGGGACAGTAACTATGGCTACACCTTC
>TRBJ2-5|TRBV7-9|TRBD2|many
CASSSLTSGRYYQETQYF
TGTGCCAGCAGCTCCTTGACTAGCGGGAGGTACTATCAAGAGACCCAGTACTTC
>TRBJ2-7|TRBV6-1|-|many
CASSNTGLGISYEQYF
TGTGCCAGCAGTAATACAGGCCTGGGGATCTCCTACGAGCAGTACTTC
>TRBJ2-7|TRBV3-1|-|many
CASSQRGPTSPKQYF
TGTGCCAGCAGCCAAAGGGGACCGACCTCCCCGAAGCAGTACTTC
>TRBJ2-2|TRBV6-2/TRBV6-3|-|-
CASSSVIGGELFF
TGTGCCAGCAGTTCGGTGATCGGCGGGGAGCTGTTTTTT
>TRBJ1-4|TRBV30|-|few
CAWSKPVGFEKLFF
TGTGCCTGGAGTAAGCCCGTGGGGTTTGAAAAACTGTTTTTT
>TRBJ1-5|TRBV27|-|many
CASNEPQSNQPQHF
TGTGCCAGCAACGAACCGCAAAGCAATCAGCCCCAGCATTTT
>TRBJ1-5|TRBV6-1|TRBD1|few
CASSTGDRGMGNQPQHF
TGTGCCAGCAGTACGGGCGACAGGGGCATGGGCAATCAGCCCCAGCATTTT
>TRBJ2-2|TRBV20-1|-|few
CSARRTRSAGELFF
TGCAGTGCTAGAAGGACCCGTAGCGCCGGGGAGCTGTTTTTT
>TRBJ1-5|TRBV5-1|-|-
CASSVGPGGDQPQHF
TGCGCCAGCAGCGTAGGGCCGGGGGGCGATCAGCCCCAGCATTTT
>TRBJ2-2|TRBV7-6|-|few
CASSPVPRELFF
TGTGCCAGCTCCCCTGTTCCGCGGGAGCTGTTTTTT
>TRBJ2-7|TRBV28|-|few
CATLGGAHEQYF
TGTGCCACCCTGGGGGGGGCCCACGAGCAGTACTTC
>TRBJ1-2|TRBV27|-|few
CASSSWDGEVYTF
TGTGCCAGCAGTTCATGGGACGGTGAGGTCTACACCTTC
>TRBJ2-2|TRBV6-1|-|-
CASSESQAVGELFF
TGTGCCAGCAGTGAATCGCAAGCGGTCGGGGAGCTGTTTTTT
>TRBJ2-7|TRBV6-5|TRBD2|-
CASSYRSGTSSAQYF
TGTGCCAGCAGTTACAGGAGCGGGACTAGTTCTGCGCAGTACTTC
>TRBJ1-2|TRBV2|-|many
CASSEALFGYTF
TGTGCCAGCAGTGAAGCCCTATTCGGCTACACCTTC